The entry that follows covers one T cell receptor (beta chain) sequence. Its antigen is undetermined. The time point here: baseline pretreatment blood. The sample's treatment: 15 Gy SBRT to primary tumor, nephrectomy 4 weeks later. The patient's renal cell carcinoma had clear cell pathology. Produced via immunoSEQ multiplex PCR; TCRdb's table is partial and in-frame only. The sample lists about 49,000 clones; roughly four fifths were seen once. In germline, CDR1 is SGHAT, CDR2 FQDESV (reference sequence). V was shortened by 5 bases and J by 3 bases, with 5 bases between the two germline ends. The CDR3 runs 11 residues. The data were taken from a study of radiation and T cells in renal cell carcinoma. Study-wide points: In blood, top tumor clones expanded by 2 weeks, shrinking by 4.

This TCR was recovered from a woman in her seventies with renal cell carcinoma. Material: blood, obtained from a patient whose treatment included radiotherapy and nephrectomy. The J gene is TRBJ2-7, the V gene TRBV11-1; D is uncertain. The CDR3 spells CASSHHYEQYF. The CDR3 DNA reads TGTGCCAGCAGCCACCACTACGAGCAGTACTTC.